These 7 T cell receptor beta chains share one sample of origin, sequenced in a study of blood T cell repertoires in COVID-19. The data were produced by immunoSEQ multiplex PCR, yet TCRdb's version contains in-frame clones alone and is incomplete. This table has 75,000 to 95,000 clones, 88% appearing once. Sequenced sample: peripheral blood. These receptors all come from a human donor in a cohort sampled during active COVID-19.

The chain couples TRBV6-5 to TRBJ1-6, with TRBD1 matching 7 bases. The germline gives CDR1 MNHEY, CDR2 SVGAGI. J lost 6 bases, V lost 2 bases, and 4 bases had no gene match. The CDR3 covers 15 residues. CDR3 loop: CASSYEGASNSPLHF. CDR3 in DNA: TGTGCCAGCAGTTACGAGGGGGCTTCTAATTCACCCCTCCACTTT.

The V and J genes are TRBV3-1 (or the pseudogene TRBV3-2) and TRBJ2-5; tentative D call: TRBD2 (6 bases). V dropped 0 bases and J dropped 1 base, with 24 bases sitting between them. From germline, CDR1 is LGHDT and CDR2 YNNKEL (reference sequence). The CDR3 runs 20 residues. The CDR3 region has the DNA TGTGCCAGCAGCCAAGATTTAGGTTTTAGCTGGGGCGGGGCCCAAGAGACCCAGTACTTC. Encoded protein: CASSQDLGFSWGGAQETQYF.

The rearrangement joins TRBV6-2 or TRBV6-3 to TRBJ2-3; D possibly corresponds to TRBD2 (7 bases). CDR1 is MNHEY and CDR2 is SVGEGT in the germline V gene. Trimming removed 2 bases at V and 5 bases at J, with 11 bases between. This CDR3 contains 14 residues. CDR3 in amino acids: CASSYPRGGDTQYF. The CDR3 DNA sequence: TGTGCCAGCAGTTACCCGAGGGGGGGAGATACGCAGTATTTT.

This clone was counted once. This sequence joins TRBV5-8 and TRBJ2-5; TRBD2 matches 7 bases. After removal of 4 bases from V and 4 bases from J, the junction contained 16 bases not matched to a gene. The germline gives CDR1 SGHTS, CDR2 YDEGEE. This CDR3 comprises 17 residues. The CDR3 reads CASSNSKGRGEGETQYF. CDR3 in DNA: TGTGCCAGCAGCAACTCTAAAGGACGGGGGGAGGGAGAGACCCAGTACTTC.

The rearrangement joins TRBV11-3 to TRBJ2-5, with 11 positions matching TRBD2. CDR1 SGHNT and CDR2 YENEEA come from the germline V gene. Unmatched junction bases numbered 4, after V lost 3 bases and J lost 4 bases. The CDR3 has 15 residues. CDR3 DNA sequence: TGTGCCAGCAGCTTGACTAGCGGGGATGGAGAGACCCAGTACTTC. Its protein product is CASSLTSGDGETQYF. The variable domain in full, completed from reference TRBV11-3 and TRBJ2-5, reads EAGVVQSPRYKIIEKKQPVAFWCNPISGHNTLYWYLQNLGQGPELLIRYENEEAVDDSQLPKDRFSAERLKGVDSTLKIQPAELGDSAVYLCASSLTSGDGETQYFGPGTRLLVL.

V is TRBV3-1 (or the pseudogene TRBV3-2) and J is TRBJ1-3; weak D call: TRBD1 (6 bases). The V end was cut by 3 bases, the J end by 4 bases, with 10 bases between. The CDR3 consists of 14 residues. CDR1 and CDR2 (germline): LGHDT, YNNKEL (reference sequence). DNA for the CDR3: TGTGCCAGCAGCCATTCCGGGACAGGAAACACCATATATTTT. It encodes CASSHSGTGNTIYF.

This chain uses TRBV6-5 with TRBJ1-4; maybe TRBD1 (5 bases). V was clipped by 7 bases and J by 0 bases, with 9 bases between them. Germline V CDR1 and CDR2: MNHEY, SVGAGI. The CDR3 has 14 residues. DNA for the CDR3: TGTGCCAGCATTCTGACAGCAACTAATGAAAAACTGTTTTTT. This translates into CASILTATNEKLFF.